The clone carrying this T cell receptor beta chain came up many times. The data are from a study of molecular identifiers for immune sequencing clone quantification. In TCRdb, the PCR reads were re-called with MiXCR into one record per CDR3 protein. The sample holds some 88,000 distinct CDR3 sequences, about 21% seen once. V shed 8 bases and J 0 bases; nucleotides not matched to a gene: 7. The CDR3 spans 15 residues. Looked up from germline, CDR1 is MGHRA and CDR2 is YSYEKL. The source is a human donor in good health. Some libraries in this study had Jurkat cell RNA spiked in. This rearrangement joins TRBV4-1 to TRBJ2-1, with 7 bases matching TRBD1. The specimen sequenced was naive CD8+ T cells from blood, with Jurkat cell RNA spiked in. Subset of the sample: FACS-sorted CD8+CD4-CCR7+CD45RA+ naive T cells. Here the CDR3 DNA reads TGCGCCAGCCGACCCGGGACAGTCTCCTACAATGAGCAGTTCTTC. It codes for CASRPGTVSYNEQFF.